This T cell receptor beta chain was found in a study of cytomegalovirus exposure and HLA in healthy donors. The overall study: Out of about 190 million T cells, an earlier analysis found fewer than 140 million unique TCR beta sequences in total.

Study observations and caveats: In a later analysis, donors in an Asian-associated ancestry cluster reportedly had fewer N-insertions in productive TCRs than the cohort mean.

The PCR employed 60 Vbeta primers together with 13 Jbeta primers. Sequencing was performed with immunoSEQ multiplex PCR; in TCRdb, only in-frame clones are kept and a portion is missing. The data show about 160,000 clones, around 83% seen once. On this clone: The antigen is not known.

V was cut by 7 bases and J by 4 bases, with 16 bases left in between. The germline V gene has CDR1 SNHLY and CDR2 FYNNEI. This CDR3 has 15 residues. Material for sequencing was PBMCs. The chain links TRBV2 to TRBJ2-2, with D possibly TRBD1 on 6 matching bases. The clonotype comes from a man aged 45-65 years in good health and CMV-seropositive. The CDR3 sequence: CASIKGQGSTGELFF. The CDR3 region has the DNA TGTGCCAGCATAAAAGGGCAGGGGAGCACCGGGGAGCTGTTTTTT.